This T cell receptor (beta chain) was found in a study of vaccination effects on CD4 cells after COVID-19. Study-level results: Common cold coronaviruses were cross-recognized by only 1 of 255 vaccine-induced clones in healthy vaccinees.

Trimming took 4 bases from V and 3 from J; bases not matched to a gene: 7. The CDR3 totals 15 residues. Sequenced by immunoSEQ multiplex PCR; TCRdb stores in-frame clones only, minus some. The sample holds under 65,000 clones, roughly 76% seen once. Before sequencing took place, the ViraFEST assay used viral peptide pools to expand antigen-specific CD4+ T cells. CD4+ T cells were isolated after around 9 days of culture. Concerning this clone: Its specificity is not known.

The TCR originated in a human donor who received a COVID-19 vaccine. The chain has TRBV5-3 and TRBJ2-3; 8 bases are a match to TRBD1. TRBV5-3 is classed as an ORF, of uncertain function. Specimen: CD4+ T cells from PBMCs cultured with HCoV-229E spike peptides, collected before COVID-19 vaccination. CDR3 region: CARSAPRGQTDTQYF. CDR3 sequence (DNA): TGTGCCAGAAGCGCTCCCAGGGGGCAAACAGATACGCAGTATTTT.